Listed here is a single T cell receptor beta chain. What it recognizes is unknown. V gave up 5 bases and J gave up 3 bases; unmatched junction bases: 6. The CDR3 is 15 residues long. CDR1 MNHEY and CDR2 SVGAGI come from the germline V gene. This sample is drawn from a study of cytomegalovirus exposure and HLA in healthy donors. Findings and limits, study-wide: Through in vitro validation, a few CMV-associated chains were shown to be specific for CMV antigens. Most TCR sequences proved rare, with some public TCRs found in many donors. Researchers catalogued roughly 170 TCR beta chains as cytomegalovirus-associated.

TCRdb's copy holds only in-frame clones and misses some; the assay was immunoSEQ multiplex PCR. The repertoire holds 200,000 to 250,000 clones, with approximately 87% as singletons. From the 120-subject validation cohort, which was separate from the approximately 670-subject first cohort, the donors were drawn. The sample comprised PBMCs. The genes are TRBV6-5 and TRBJ1-5, with 8 bases matching TRBD1. This sequence was found in a woman aged 18-29 years in good health and CMV-seronegative. The CDR3 here is CASSPQGASNQPQHF. The CDR3 DNA sequence: TGTGCCAGCAGTCCCCAGGGGGCCTCCAATCAGCCCCAGCATTTT.